One T cell receptor (beta chain) is described in this entry. Sequence at one end of the junction differs from germline and may be a read error. This entry comes from a study of read filtering for tumor transcriptome and immune sequencing. Study-wide background: R-ISS stage counts were 8 for I, roughly 15 for II, 7 for III. RNA-seq yielded only roughly 80 to 1,400 TCR reads, IR-seq about 3.5 to 10.27 million. Transcriptome libraries were built from DNase-treated RNA.

Bone marrow was sampled from every patient at the time of active disease. The library was built from about 400 ng RNA with molecular barcoded adaptors for alpha/delta and beta/gamma chains. One entry per CDR3 protein, called by TCRdb with MiXCR from the reads. This table has around 44,000 distinct CDR3 sequences, about an eighth appearing once. The clonotype was recovered from a donor aged 40 or over with multiple myeloma. Sequences were obtained from a population of CD138-negative cells sorted from bone marrow.

The CDR3 nucleotides are TGTGCCAGCAGTCAAGATTCGGGACTAGTAGGAGCCGGGGCGCTGTTTTTT. As protein: CASSQDSGLVGAGALFF. The chain is built from TRBV4-2 and TRBJ2-2; 8 bases are shared with TRBD2. The CDR3 consists of 17 residues. Germline V gene sequence: CDR1 LGHNA, CDR2 YNFKEQ.